Shown below are 21 T cell receptor beta chains from a single sample sequenced in a study of Ad26.COV2.S vaccination and SARS-CoV-2 variants. Treatment specified: some 19 received Ad26.COV2.S at low or high dose, single or two shots; about 5 received placebo; per-sample allocation not given. The samples date from day 63 after the first vaccine or placebo injection. Libraries were prepared by immunoSEQ multiplex PCR; TCRdb keeps only in-frame clonotypes and omits some of them. Of under 500,000 clones in the sample, around 92% were seen once. The sequencing used peripheral blood, collected in a trial of Ad26.COV2.S vaccine versus placebo. These receptors originate from a person aged 18-65 years who received the Ad26.COV2.S COVID-19 vaccine or a placebo.

The chain has TRBV19 and TRBJ1-5, with a weak D call TRBD1 (6 bases). V dropped 5 bases and J dropped 2 bases, with 16 bases sitting between them. CDR1 and CDR2 (germline): LNHDA, SQIVND (reference sequence). This CDR3 contains 16 residues. CDR3 coding DNA: TGTGCCAGTAGTTTCACACAGGGCAGAGGCAATCAGCCCCAGCATTTT. Its translation: CASSFTQGRGNQPQHF. Full variable domain (outside the CDR3, taken from reference TRBV19 and TRBJ1-5): DGGITQSPKYLFRKEGQNVTLSCEQNLNHDAMYWYRQDPGQGLRLIYYSQIVNDFQKGDIAEGYSVSREKKESFPLTVTSAQKNPTAFYLCASSFTQGRGNQPQHFGDGTRLSIL.

The chain recombines TRBV27 with TRBJ1-5; TRBD1 aligns across 8 bases. The CDR3 contains 16 residues. Losses at the gene ends were 7 bases for V and 2 bases for J; bases not matched to a gene: 10. The germline CDR1 and CDR2 sequences are MNHEY and SMNVEV (reference sequence). The DNA of the CDR3 is TGTGCCAGCATTCCTTATCCGGACAGGGGCAATCAGCCCCAGCATTTT. This encodes CASIPYPDRGNQPQHF.

The chain couples TRBV25-1 to TRBJ1-2; D may be TRBD1 (5 bases). The germline CDR1 and CDR2 sequences are MGHDK and SYGVNS. V shed 4 bases and J shed 5 bases, with 17 bases lying between them. This CDR3 contains 15 residues. In DNA, the CDR3 is TGTGCCAGCAGTGCTGGGACGGTGAACCCGTATGGCTACACCTTC. As protein: CASSAGTVNPYGYTF.

The chain recombines TRBV6-2 or TRBV6-3 with TRBJ2-3, with D unresolved. V was cut by 5 bases and J by 2 bases, with 17 bases left in between. The CDR3 contains 16 residues. Germline loops: CDR1 MNHEY, CDR2 SVGEGT. In nucleotides, the CDR3 is TGTGCCAGCAGTCTTAGGGCCAGAAAGGACACAGATACGCAGTATTTT. This gives the protein CASSLRARKDTDTQYF.

J is TRBJ1-4 and V is TRBV19, with 7 nucleotides matching TRBD1. This CDR3 has 15 residues. Germline V CDR1 and CDR2: LNHDA, SQIVND (reference sequence). V shed 9 bases, J shed 3 bases, and the junction held 10 bases outside the gene matches. The CDR3 region has the DNA TGTGCCAGCCATTCCCCCGGGACAGCTAATGAAAAACTGTTTTTT. As protein: CASHSPGTANEKLFF.

The chain links TRBV30 to TRBJ2-2; D is ambiguous. The V gene lost 4 bases and the J gene lost 1 base, with 10 bases spanning the gap. Germline V gene sequence: CDR1 GTSNPN, CDR2 SVGIG (reference sequence). CDR3 length: 14 residues. The CDR3, as DNA: TGTGCCTGGAATATCTTATTGAACACCGGGGAGCTGTTTTTT. This sequence encodes CAWNILLNTGELFF.

The genes are TRBV5-6 and TRBJ2-7; possibly TRBD1 or TRBD2 for D (5 bases each). Germline CDR1 and CDR2: SGHDT and YYEEEE. The CDR3 sequence is 14 residues long. With 4 bases removed from V and 4 bases from J, the gap between germline ends came to 15 bases. The chain's CDR3 is CASSPRDGRYEQYF. DNA of the CDR3: TGTGCCAGCAGCCCCAGGGACGGGCGGTACGAGCAGTACTTC.

This chain joins TRBV28 and TRBJ1-2, with D possibly TRBD1 on 5 matching bases. Per germline, CDR1 MDHEN and CDR2 SYDVKM. V lost 6 bases to trimming and J lost 3 bases, with 20 bases between them. The CDR3 contains 16 residues. In nucleotides, the CDR3 is TGTGCCAGCAGCAAAGACCTTCCACGGGGCGACTATGGCTACACCTTC. Translation gives CASSKDLPRGDYGYTF.

The chain links TRBV3-1 (or the pseudogene TRBV3-2) to TRBJ2-7; D may be TRBD2 (6 bases). The CDR3 consists of 14 residues. V shed 1 base and J shed 5 bases, with 12 bases lying between them. Germline CDR1 is LGHDT and CDR2 is YNNKEL (reference sequence). CDR3 coding DNA: TGTGCCAGCAGCCAAGTGGTGGGGGAGGACGAGCAGTACTTC. Its protein product is CASSQVVGEDEQYF.

The genes are TRBV10-3 and TRBJ1-5; TRBD1 is a possible D gene (6 bases). The CDR3 is 16 residues long. V was pared by 4 bases and J by 9 bases, with 22 bases between. Germline V gene data show CDR1 as ENHRY and CDR2 as SYGVKD. The CDR3 sequence: CAISALGQFGVGPQHF. DNA for the CDR3: TGTGCCATCAGTGCACTAGGACAGTTCGGGGTGGGGCCCCAGCATTTT.

A few counts support this clone. The genes are TRBV3-1 (or the pseudogene TRBV3-2) and TRBJ1-4; 7 nucleotides agree with TRBD1. Germline-derived CDR1 and CDR2 are LGHDT and YNNKEL (reference sequence). J gave up 4 bases and V 5 bases, and 10 bases lay outside the gene matches. The CDR3 loop spans 16 amino acids. The CDR3 DNA follows: TGTGCCAGCAGCTTGTGGACAGGCGTTCTTAATGAAAAACTGTTTTTT. As protein: CASSLWTGVLNEKLFF.

The chain recombines TRBV7-9 with TRBJ2-1, with a tentative D call TRBD1 (5 bases). Trimming removed 1 base from V and 0 bases from J, with 13 bases in between. Looked up from germline, CDR1 is SEHNR and CDR2 is FQNEAQ (reference sequence). The CDR3 runs 17 residues. CDR3 nucleotide sequence: TGTGCCAGCAGCTTAGTAGGGGAATCCAGCTCCTACAATGAGCAGTTCTTC. This sequence encodes CASSLVGESSSYNEQFF.

The chain uses TRBV6-2 or TRBV6-3 and TRBJ1-2, with no clear D. The CDR3 has 15 residues. Trimming took 2 bases from V and 2 from J, leaving 12 bases between them. CDR1 and CDR2 from the germline V gene are MNHEY and SVGEGT. The CDR3 loop is CASSYGAKGNYGYTF. CDR3 bases: TGTGCCAGCAGTTACGGCGCCAAAGGGAACTATGGCTACACCTTC.

This clone was counted once. This chain uses TRBV4-2 with TRBJ2-5; 16 nucleotides align to TRBD2. This CDR3 comprises 17 residues. The V segment lost 4 bases and the J segment 5 bases; nucleotides outside the gene matches: 7. Germline V gene data show CDR1 as LGHNA and CDR2 as YNFKEQ. CDR3 loop: CASSPMGLAGGPETQYF. The CDR3 DNA reads as TGTGCCAGCAGCCCGATGGGACTAGCGGGGGGGCCGGAGACCCAGTACTTC.

This clone showed up just once. The chain combines TRBV5-1 with TRBJ1-1; the D is unclear. The CDR3 extends over 12 amino acids. CDR1 and CDR2 (germline): SGHRS, YFSETQ. V was pared by 3 bases and J by 1 base, with 4 bases between. The CDR3 is CASSYANTEAFF. CDR3 coding DNA: TGCGCCAGCAGCTACGCGAACACTGAAGCTTTCTTT.

J is TRBJ2-1 and V is TRBV7-2; 10 positions agree with TRBD2. The germline gives CDR1 SGHTA, CDR2 FQGNSA. The V gene end was trimmed by 8 bases and the J gene end by 2 bases; junction bases not matched to a gene: 3. The CDR3 has 14 amino acids. In DNA form, the CDR3 reads TGTGCCAGCGACAGCGGGGGGGCCTACAATGAGCAGTTCTTC. The encoded protein is CASDSGGAYNEQFF.

This chain links TRBV30 with TRBJ1-6; D unclear. CDR3 length: 13 amino acids. Trimming cost V 0 bases and J 9 bases, with 9 bases left between them. CDR1 and CDR2 from the germline V gene are GTSNPN and SVGIG (reference sequence). The CDR3 loop is CAWSVLFGSPLHF. CDR3 DNA: TGTGCCTGGAGTGTATTATTTGGTTCACCCCTCCACTTT.

The chain uses TRBV7-9 and TRBJ1-6, with a possible D match to TRBD1 (5 bases). The germline CDR1 and CDR2 sequences are SEHNR and FQNEAQ (reference sequence). CDR3 size: 16 residues. V was shortened by 5 bases and J by 9 bases, with 20 bases between the two germline ends. CDR3 bases: TGTGCCAGCAGCGTCAACTCAGGGAGATTAAGTTCACCCCTCCACTTT. Protein product: CASSVNSGRLSSPLHF.

The chain is built from TRBV6-1 and TRBJ1-1; D is possibly TRBD1 (6 bases). V lost 3 bases to trimming and J lost 1 base, with 12 bases between them. Germline V lookup: CDR1 MNHNS, CDR2 SASEGT. This CDR3 has 15 residues. CDR3 sequence (DNA): TGTGCCAGCAGTGAGATTTTACAGGGGAACACTGAAGCTTTCTTT. This encodes CASSEILQGNTEAFF.

This clone showed up just once. The chain employs TRBV28 and TRBJ2-7; 10 bases line up with TRBD1. The germline V gene encodes CDR1 MDHEN and CDR2 SYDVKM. After removal of 5 bases from V and 3 bases from J, the junction contained 7 bases not matched to a gene. The CDR3 is made up of 15 amino acids. The CDR3 region has the DNA TGTGCCAGCAGTACCCCGCGGACAGGGGGCTACGAGCAGTACTTC. This gives the protein CASSTPRTGGYEQYF.

This clone appeared a few times. The V and J genes are TRBV2 and TRBJ1-4, with D uncertain. The CDR3 runs to 13 residues. Germline lookup yields CDR1 SNHLY and CDR2 FYNNEI. Trimming took off 4 bases at V and 5 bases at J, with 8 bases between the two ends. The CDR3 DNA reads TGTGCCAGCAGTGCACCGCCAAATGAAAAACTGTTTTTT. Protein sequence: CASSAPPNEKLFF.